These 30 T cell receptor beta chains were all obtained from the same sample, sequenced in a study of blood T cell repertoires in COVID-19. Only in-frame clones appear in the TCRdb table, and some are missing; sequencing was by immunoSEQ multiplex PCR. The sample lists roughly 120,000 clones, more than 65% occurring once. Sequencing input: peripheral blood. All receptors derive from a man aged 45 to 65 with acute or convalescent COVID-19.

The chain joins TRBV30 to TRBJ1-2; 7 bases match TRBD1. The CDR3 covers 14 residues. Germline CDR1 is GTSNPN and CDR2 is SVGIG (reference sequence). The junction had 8 bases not matched to a gene; V was cut back by 3 bases and J by 4 bases. The CDR3 region is CAWSRDRVGYGYTF. The CDR3 nucleotides are TGTGCCTGGAGCCGAGACAGGGTCGGCTATGGCTACACCTTC. The whole variable domain, remainder taken from reference TRBV30 and TRBJ1-2, is SQTIHQWPATLVQPVGSPLSLECTVEGTSNPNLYWYRQAAGRGLQLLFYSVGIGQISSEVPQNLSASRPQDRQFILSSKKLLLSDSGFYLCAWSRDRVGYGYTFGSGTRLTVV.

The gene calls are TRBV9 and TRBJ2-1; 10 bases align to TRBD2. Germline V gives CDR1 SGDLS, CDR2 YYNGEE. The CDR3 consists of 13 residues. V lost 9 bases to trimming and J lost 8 bases; unmatched junction nucleotides: 8. The CDR3 reads CATYTSGDDEQFF. The CDR3 bases are TGTGCCACATACACTAGCGGGGACGATGAGCAGTTCTTC.

As to this clone: The same CDR3 also results from other DNA sequences found in this sample. V usage is TRBV19 and J usage is TRBJ1-2; 7 bases map to TRBD1. Germline CDR1 and CDR2: LNHDA and SQIVND (reference sequence). The CDR3 length is 15 residues. V gave up 3 bases and J gave up 4 bases; unmatched junction bases: 8. The CDR3 bases are TGTGCCAGTAGTATGGGTCACAGGGGCAGCTATGGCTACACCTTC. Translation: CASSMGHRGSYGYTF.

The chain combines TRBV12-3 or TRBV12-4 with TRBJ2-5; D is uncertain. V shed 3 bases and J shed 3 bases, with 2 bases lying between them. This CDR3 has 11 residues. The CDR3 nucleotides read TGTGCCAGCAGTTTCAAAGAGACCCAGTACTTC. This sequence encodes CASSFKETQYF.

V gene TRBV5-1 combines with J gene TRBJ2-3; a possible D gene is TRBD2 (6 bases). Germline V gene lookup returns CDR1 SGHRS and CDR2 YFSETQ. The V and J ends lost 2 bases and 1 base respectively, with 8 bases between them. The CDR3 consists of 14 residues. CDR3: CASSFSGGTDTQYF. The DNA of the CDR3 is TGCGCCAGCAGCTTCTCGGGGGGCACAGATACGCAGTATTTT.

The chain couples TRBV29-1 to TRBJ2-7, with D perhaps TRBD1 (6 bases). Germline CDR1 reads SQVTM; CDR2 reads ANQGSEA. Between the trimmed V and J ends, which lost 5 bases and 6 bases, there was a span of 14 bases. The CDR3 extends over 12 amino acids. This CDR3 reads CSVMQGKGEQYF. The DNA of the CDR3 is TGCAGCGTTATGCAGGGGAAGGGCGAGCAGTACTTC.

In DNA, the CDR3 is TGTGCCAGCAGCTTAGACAGGGGATTCACCGGGGAGCTGTTTTTT. Its translation: CASSLDRGFTGELFF. The chain links TRBV11-2 to TRBJ2-2; a possible D gene is TRBD1 (6 bases). Trimming cost V 0 bases and J 4 bases, with 9 bases left between them. CDR1 is SGHAT and CDR2 is FQNNGV in the germline V gene. This CDR3 comprises 15 residues.

The chain has TRBV19 and TRBJ2-3; TRBD1 agrees at 7 bases. V lost 5 bases and J lost 5; bases outside the gene matches: 7. This CDR3 contains 14 residues. Germline CDR1 LNHDA, CDR2 SQIVND (reference sequence). CDR3 in DNA: TGTGCCAGTAGTGTCCGGGACAGTAAAGATACGCAGTATTTT. Protein sequence: CASSVRDSKDTQYF.

This chain joins TRBV24-1 and TRBJ2-1, with D perhaps TRBD2 (5 bases). The CDR3 length is 14 residues. V was clipped by 4 bases and J by 8 bases, with 14 bases between them. Germline loops: CDR1 KGHDR, CDR2 SFDVKD. This chain's CDR3 is CATSDPRDFHEQFF. For the CDR3, the DNA is TGTGCCACCAGTGACCCCCGGGATTTCCATGAGCAGTTCTTC.

The chain combines TRBV28 with TRBJ1-4; D gene unclear. CDR3 length: 14 amino acids. Per germline, CDR1 MDHEN and CDR2 SYDVKM. Trimming pared 6 bases from V and 7 bases from J, leaving 15 bases between. The chain's CDR3 is CASSQQRESEKLFF. CDR3 nucleotides: TGTGCCAGCAGCCAACAGAGGGAATCTGAAAAACTGTTTTTT.

This clone was seen once. The chain carries TRBV18 and TRBJ2-7; 8 nucleotides align to TRBD1. Germline values: CDR1 KGHSH, CDR2 LQKENI. CDR3 size: 15 residues. V shed 5 bases, J shed 4 bases, and the junction held 10 bases outside the gene matches. CDR3 protein: CASSTRQGFGYEQYF. As DNA, the CDR3 is TGTGCCAGCTCAACGCGACAGGGGTTCGGGTACGAGCAGTACTTC.

This sequence joins TRBV7-2 and TRBJ1-6, with D maybe TRBD1 (5 bases). V was clipped by 5 bases and J by 10 bases, with 18 bases between them. The CDR3 spans 15 residues. Looked up from germline, CDR1 is SGHTA and CDR2 is FQGNSA. In DNA form, the CDR3 reads TGTGCCAGCAGCCCACTCACGGACATGAGGTCACCCCTCCACTTT. Protein sequence: CASSPLTDMRSPLHF.

The chain uses TRBV7-3 and TRBJ2-2; 15 bases fit TRBD2. The ends lost 5 bases at V and 4 bases at J; junction bases unmatched: 14. This CDR3 contains 20 residues. Germline assignment: CDR1 SGHTA and CDR2 FQGTGA. The chain's CDR3 is CASSPSPGLAGGPVTGELFF. CDR3 sequence (DNA): TGTGCCAGCAGCCCTTCCCCCGGACTAGCGGGGGGGCCGGTCACCGGGGAGCTGTTTTTT.

This rearrangement joins TRBV11-2 to TRBJ2-2, with TRBD1 identical over 9 bases. The CDR3 loop spans 17 amino acids. Germline V gene data show CDR1 as SGHAT and CDR2 as FQNNGV. The junction had 9 bases not matched to a gene; V was cut back by 3 bases and J by 4 bases. CDR3 sequence (DNA): TGTGCCAGCAGCTTCAAACAGGGGGCTCGAGTCACCGGGGAGCTGTTTTTT. This gives the protein CASSFKQGARVTGELFF. Together with reference TRBV11-2 and TRBJ2-2, the CDR3 gives the full variable domain: EAGVAQSPRYKIIEKRQSVAFWCNPISGHATLYWYQQILGQGPKLLIQFQNNGVVDDSQLPKDRFSAERLKGVDSTLKIQPAKLEDSAVYLCASSFKQGARVTGELFFGEGSRLTVL.

The chain recombines TRBV5-5 with TRBJ1-2; 8 bases line up with TRBD1. V dropped 3 bases and J dropped 8; count of bases not matched to a gene: 6. The length of the CDR3 is 13 residues. Per the germline V gene, CDR1 is SGHKS and CDR2 is YYEKEE (reference sequence). The CDR3 protein is CASSSDRETGYTF. The CDR3 nucleotides are TGTGCCAGCAGCTCGGACAGGGAGACGGGCTACACCTTC.

This clone showed up many times. V gene TRBV5-1 combines with J gene TRBJ2-1, with D tentatively TRBD1 (6 bases). Germline lookup yields CDR1 SGHRS and CDR2 YFSETQ. Trimming left V 4 bases short and J 0 bases short, with 14 bases between. This CDR3 contains 16 residues. The CDR3 region is CASSPATGVSYNEQFF. The DNA of the CDR3 is TGCGCCAGCAGCCCCGCGACAGGTGTCTCCTACAATGAGCAGTTCTTC.

The J gene is TRBJ1-6, the V gene TRBV19, with TRBD1 matching 9 bases. Looked up from germline, CDR1 is LNHDA and CDR2 is SQIVND (reference sequence). The CDR3 length is 15 residues. With V trimmed by 5 bases and J by 6 bases, 5 bases remained unmatched. The CDR3 spells CASSAGDRVNSPLHF. The CDR3 bases are TGTGCCAGTAGTGCAGGGGACAGGGTTAATTCACCCCTCCACTTT.

CDR3 loop: CASSPDTGNNYGYTF. DNA of the CDR3: TGTGCCAGCAGTCCTGACACTGGTAATAACTATGGCTACACCTTC. J is TRBJ1-2 and V is TRBV6-5; D ambiguous. Trimming took 5 bases from V and 1 from J, leaving 14 bases between them. The CDR3 has 15 amino acids. Germline loops: CDR1 MNHEY, CDR2 SVGAGI.

This clone was counted a few times. The chain employs TRBV5-1 and TRBJ2-2; 7 bases agree with TRBD1. V was pared by 3 bases and J by 5 bases, with 4 bases of the junction left unmatched. CDR1 SGHRS and CDR2 YFSETQ come from the germline V gene. The CDR3 consists of 14 residues. The CDR3 loop reads CASSSQGETGELFF. CDR3 DNA: TGCGCCAGCAGCTCCCAGGGGGAAACCGGGGAGCTGTTTTTT.

The chain combines TRBV6-2 or TRBV6-3 with TRBJ1-1; TRBD1 matches at 7 bases. This CDR3 spans 14 amino acids. V shed 4 bases, J shed 0 bases, and the junction held 2 bases outside the gene matches. CDR1 is MNHEY and CDR2 is SVGEGT in the germline V gene. The CDR3 DNA is TGTGCCAGCAGTTGGGGACAGTTGAACACTGAAGCTTTCTTT. Protein product: CASSWGQLNTEAFF.

The genes are TRBV6-5 and TRBJ2-7; no clear D. Germline values: CDR1 MNHEY, CDR2 SVGAGI. The CDR3 is 16 residues long. V was trimmed by 0 bases and J by 5 bases, leaving 17 bases between them. CDR3 DNA sequence: TGTGCCAGCAGTTACTCGAGACGATCGTCCAGGAACGAGCAGTACTTC. Amino acids: CASSYSRRSSRNEQYF.

CDR3 DNA sequence: TGTGCCACGCACTACAGGACGAACACTGAAGCTTTCTTT. It encodes CATHYRTNTEAFF. The gene calls are TRBV10-3 and TRBJ1-1; a weak D match, TRBD1 (5 bases). Germline CDR1 reads ENHRY; CDR2 reads SYGVKD. The CDR3 length is 13 residues. Trimming stripped 10 bases from V and 1 base from J, with 13 bases between.

The rearrangement uses TRBV6-5 and TRBJ1-2, with TRBD1 identical over 9 bases. In germline, CDR1 is MNHEY, CDR2 SVGAGI. The CDR3 loop spans 13 amino acids. V was clipped by 10 bases and J by 0 bases; unmatched bases: 3. CDR3 amino acids: CAIGTGTNYGYTF. DNA for the CDR3: TGTGCCATCGGGACAGGGACTAACTATGGCTACACCTTC.

The V call is TRBV5-1, the J call TRBJ2-7; a possible D gene is TRBD2 (5 bases). Germline CDR1 SGHRS, CDR2 YFSETQ. CDR3 length equals 14 residues. Trimming removed 2 bases at V and 4 bases at J, with 13 bases between. This CDR3 reads CASSFGGETYEQYF. The CDR3 DNA reads TGCGCCAGCAGCTTTGGTGGGGAGACTTACGAGCAGTACTTC.

The V call is TRBV3-1 (or the pseudogene TRBV3-2), the J call TRBJ1-2; D might be TRBD1 (5 bases). This CDR3 spans 15 amino acids. Trimming stripped 0 bases from V and 2 bases from J, with 10 bases between. Germline V gene data show CDR1 as LGHDT and CDR2 as YNNKEL (reference sequence). The CDR3 nucleotides are TGTGCCAGCAGCCAAGAAAAGGAGGGGAACTATGGCTACACCTTC. The encoded protein is CASSQEKEGNYGYTF.

V usage is TRBV19 and J usage is TRBJ1-5, with D possibly TRBD1 on 6 matching bases. V lost 4 bases, J lost 11 bases, and 27 bases lay in between. CDR3 length: 17 amino acids. CDR1 and CDR2 from the germline V gene are LNHDA and SQIVND (reference sequence). The CDR3 sequence: CASSNTPPGGASLSQHF. In DNA, the CDR3 is TGTGCCAGTAGTAACACCCCCCCGGGGGGCGCTTCCTTGTCCCAGCATTTT.

This clone was detected only once. This chain connects TRBV28 to TRBJ1-3; D possibly corresponds to TRBD1 (6 bases). Germline assignment: CDR1 MDHEN and CDR2 SYDVKM. The CDR3 is made up of 15 amino acids. The germline V and J ends were trimmed by 8 bases and 0 bases, with 14 bases remaining between them. The CDR3 DNA sequence: TGTGCCAGCCGGGACACCTCGAACTCTGGAAACACCATATATTTT. This gives the protein CASRDTSNSGNTIYF.

The chain employs TRBV4-1 and TRBJ2-3, with TRBD2 as a possible D gene (6 bases). Germline V gives CDR1 MGHRA, CDR2 YSYEKL. The CDR3 extends over 17 amino acids. Between the trimmed V and J ends, which lost 1 base and 0 bases, there was a span of 14 bases. DNA of the CDR3: TGCGCCAGCAGCCAAGTCTACGGGGGAGCTAGCACAGATACGCAGTATTTT. It translates to CASSQVYGGASTDTQYF.

The chain links TRBV7-3 to TRBJ1-3; a weak D match, TRBD1 (5 bases). Looked up from germline, CDR1 is SGHTA and CDR2 is FQGTGA. The CDR3 is made up of 16 amino acids. Trimming removed 4 bases at V and 1 base at J, with 14 bases between. The CDR3 DNA sequence: TGTGCCAGCAGCTCGGGGAGGGGACCGTCTGGAAACACCATATATTTT. Translated, it gives CASSSGRGPSGNTIYF.

This sequence joins TRBV27 and TRBJ2-2; weak D call: TRBD2 (6 bases). V lost 3 bases to trimming and J lost 3 bases, with 11 bases between them. CDR1 and CDR2 from the germline V gene are MNHEY and SMNVEV (reference sequence). The CDR3 contains 15 residues. CDR3 DNA: TGTGCCAGCAGTTTGAATCGGGGGTACACCGGGGAGCTGTTTTTT. As protein: CASSLNRGYTGELFF.